A single sample gave rise to the 18 T cell receptor beta chains below, sequenced in a study of CDR3 diversity in severe acne. TCRdb used MiXCR to reprocess the PCR reads, holding one entry per CDR3 protein. The sample lists fewer than 90,000 distinct CDR3 sequences; roughly 51% were seen once. The sequenced sample was blood. These receptors were obtained from a male donor in good health, without acne.

This chain joins TRBV10-3 and TRBJ1-1; D might be TRBD1 (5 bases). V was clipped by 3 bases and J by 1 base, with 12 bases between them. Germline V lookup: CDR1 ENHRY, CDR2 SYGVKD. The CDR3 is made up of 15 amino acids. Written as DNA, the CDR3 is TGTGCCATCAGTGAAGGTGGGAGGGGGAACACTGAAGCTTTCTTT. Translating gives CAISEGGRGNTEAFF.

This clonotype was recorded many times. This sequence joins TRBV5-1 and TRBJ2-7; 7 nucleotides match TRBD1. CDR1 and CDR2 from the germline V gene are SGHRS and YFSETQ. CDR3 size: 16 residues. The ends lost 4 bases at V and 2 bases at J; junction bases unmatched: 12. The CDR3, as DNA: TGCGCCAGCAGCCCGCTGACAGGGAAGACTCCCTACGAGCAGTACTTC. The encoded protein is CASSPLTGKTPYEQYF.

The chain recombines TRBV24-1 with TRBJ2-1; D could derive from TRBD1 or TRBD2 (5 bases each). This CDR3 region has 13 residues. Trimming removed 9 bases at V and 9 bases at J, with 17 bases between. Germline-derived CDR1 and CDR2 are KGHDR and SFDVKD. CDR3 coding DNA: TGTGCCACCGGAGGCATATGGGGGAGTGAGCAGTTCTTC. It translates to CATGGIWGSEQFF.

The DNA for the CDR3 is TGTGCCAGCAGCCCTCATACAGGGGCGAACGAGCAGTACTTC. The encoded protein is CASSPHTGANEQYF. The V and J genes are TRBV9 and TRBJ2-7, with 7 positions matching TRBD1. CDR1 is SGDLS and CDR2 is YYNGEE in the germline V gene. The V and J ends lost 4 bases and 5 bases, in that order; junction bases with no gene match: 9. The CDR3 is made up of 14 amino acids. Full variable domain (rest looked up from reference TRBV9 and TRBJ2-7): DSGVTQTPKHLITATGQRVTLRCSPRSGDLSVYWYQQSLDQGLQFLIQYYNGEERAKGNILERFSAQQFPDLHSELNLSSLELGDSALYFCASSPHTGANEQYFGPGTRLTVT.

The genes are TRBV9 and TRBJ2-1; tentative D call: TRBD1 (8 bases). V lost 4 bases to trimming and J lost 9 bases, with 23 bases between them. Per germline, CDR1 SGDLS and CDR2 YYNGEE. The CDR3 is 16 amino acids. The DNA for the CDR3 is TGTGCCAGCAGCCCCCCACTTACAGGGGGGGCGGGTGAGCAGTTCTTC. It encodes CASSPPLTGGAGEQFF.

Details on this clonotype: Mismatch with germline at one junction end may stem from a read error. This chain uses TRBV7-7 with TRBJ2-6, with 11 bases that match TRBD1. CDR3 size: 17 residues. CDR1 and CDR2 from the germline V gene are SSHAT and FNYEAQ (reference sequence). Here the CDR3 reads CASSPDRGLSGANVLTF. CDR3 coding DNA: TGTGCTAGCAGTCCGGACAGGGGGCTCTCTGGGGCCAACGTCCTGACTTTC.

V gene TRBV20-1 combines with J gene TRBJ1-2; 9 nucleotides agree with TRBD1. Germline loops: CDR1 DFQATT, CDR2 SNEGSKA (reference sequence). Unmatched junction bases numbered 8, after V lost 7 bases and J lost 8 bases. The CDR3 is 12 residues long. The CDR3 region has the DNA TGCAGTGTCCCCGGGACAGGGAACGGCTACACCTTC. It translates to CSVPGTGNGYTF.

This clonotype has at least ten counts. The chain combines TRBV19 with TRBJ1-2; the D gene is possibly TRBD1 (5 bases). The germline V gene encodes CDR1 LNHDA and CDR2 SQIVND (reference sequence). The CDR3 totals 15 residues. V was clipped by 5 bases and J by 8 bases, with 21 bases between them. For the CDR3, the DNA is TGTGCCAGTAGTTTAGGGACTTTGAGAAGGGGCGGCTACACCTTC. Amino acid sequence: CASSLGTLRRGGYTF.

Ten or more counts support this clonotype. The rearrangement uses TRBV25-1 and TRBJ2-1; the D gene could be TRBD1 or TRBD2 (6 bases each). The CDR3 consists of 14 residues. Per the germline V gene, CDR1 is MGHDK and CDR2 is SYGVNS. V gave up 1 base and J gave up 10 bases, with 14 bases separating them. In nucleotides, the CDR3 is TGTGCCAGCAGTGAATCCGGGGGCTTTGGGGAGCAGTTCTTC. Residues: CASSESGGFGEQFF.

V usage is TRBV20-1 and J usage is TRBJ1-2, with TRBD1 matching over 7 bases. CDR1 is DFQATT, CDR2 SNEGSKA, per germline (reference sequence). The V segment lost 5 bases and the J segment 0 bases; nucleotides outside the gene matches: 6. The CDR3 runs to 14 residues. The CDR3 DNA sequence: TGCAGTGCTCAGGGGGGTCTTACTAACTATGGCTACACCTTC. It yields the protein CSAQGGLTNYGYTF.

CDR3 coding DNA: TGTGCCAGCAGTGCGTCTGGGGAGACCCAGTACTTC. Its protein product is CASSASGETQYF. This chain links TRBV28 with TRBJ2-5; no definite D call. Per the germline V gene, CDR1 is MDHEN and CDR2 is SYDVKM. Trimming removed 5 bases at V and 5 bases at J, with 9 bases between. The CDR3 consists of 12 residues.

At least ten counts were recorded for this clonotype. The CDR3 loop reads CASSLLGGEGETQYF. CDR3 bases: TGTGCCAGCAGCCTCCTGGGTGGGGAGGGTGAGACCCAGTACTTC. The rearrangement links TRBV11-2 to TRBJ2-5; 7 bases map to TRBD2. The CDR3 is 15 residues long. Germline V CDR1 and CDR2: SGHAT, FQNNGV. J lost 5 bases, V lost 5 bases, and 11 bases had no gene match.

V and J are TRBV10-3 and TRBJ2-7, with TRBD2 matching 8 bases. Per the germline V gene, CDR1 is ENHRY and CDR2 is SYGVKD. Trimming cost V 6 bases and J 3 bases; bases outside gene matches: 10. This CDR3 has 15 amino acids. The CDR3 spells CAIREGAGEYYEQYF. As DNA, the CDR3 is TGTGCCATCAGGGAGGGAGCGGGAGAATACTACGAGCAGTACTTC.

This chain uses TRBV25-1 with TRBJ1-1; D may be TRBD1 (5 bases). Germline V gene sequence: CDR1 MGHDK, CDR2 SYGVNS. This CDR3 region has 13 residues. The V end lost 5 bases, the J end lost 6 bases, and 13 bases lay between the germline ends. CDR3 protein: CASSLGGHAEAFF. The CDR3 region has the DNA TGTGCCAGCAGTTTGGGGGGTCACGCTGAAGCTTTCTTT.

This chain's CDR3 is CASSEKVGTSVEDREVPTDTQYF. The CDR3 DNA reads as TGTGCCAGCAGTGAAAAAGTAGGGACTAGCGTTGAAGACCGGGAAGTACCCACAGATACGCAGTATTTT. The V call is TRBV25-1, the J call TRBJ2-3; 10 positions agree with TRBD2. The CDR3 contains 23 residues. The junction had 25 bases not matched to a gene; V was cut back by 2 bases and J by 2 bases. CDR1 MGHDK and CDR2 SYGVNS come from the germline V gene.

This clonotype was counted a single time. The chain links TRBV19 to TRBJ1-1, with no clear D. V lost 1 base to trimming and J lost 7 bases, with 7 bases between them. Germline V CDR1 and CDR2: LNHDA, SQIVND (reference sequence). The CDR3 loop spans 12 amino acids. Here the CDR3 reads CASSIGGVEAFF. The CDR3 region has the DNA TGTGCCAGTAGTATAGGAGGAGTTGAAGCTTTCTTT.

This sequence joins TRBV20-1 and TRBJ1-2; maybe TRBD1 (6 bases). Trimming shortened V by 3 bases and J by 2 bases, and 22 bases separated the two germline ends. This CDR3 has 17 amino acids. Germline V lookup: CDR1 DFQATT, CDR2 SNEGSKA (reference sequence). The DNA for the CDR3 is TGCAGTGCTAGGAACCCCGGGGGGGCAGGGGAGAACTATGGCTACACCTTC. Its protein product is CSARNPGGAGENYGYTF.

This clonotype showed up just a few times. This chain connects TRBV5-8 to TRBJ1-2, with D tentatively TRBD1 (6 bases). The germline CDR1 and CDR2 sequences are SGHTS and YDEGEE. This CDR3 is built from 12 residues. The V and J ends lost 2 bases and 8 bases respectively, with 10 bases between them. Written as DNA, the CDR3 is TGTGCCAGCAGCTTCACAGGGCTCGGCTACACCTTC. Translation gives CASSFTGLGYTF.